Listed below are T cell receptor beta chains from one sample, sequenced in a study of identical twins. TCRdb processed the 5' RACE reads anew with MiXCR; each CDR3 protein has one entry. The sample consists of 540,000 or so distinct CDR3 sequences, around 22% of them appearing once. These data also featured in a second study, about yellow fever vaccine responses in identical twins.

The sample comprised CD4+ T cells sorted from blood. These receptor sequences come from a woman aged 18-29 years in good health. The CDR3 runs from the conserved cysteine through the conserved F or W. Each record gives: D gene, J gene, clone size, V gene, CDR3 DNA, CDR3 protein. D genes are given only for firm matches. Part of the rows lack a size; the others show once, few, many or a class for expanded clones.

d_gene: TRBD2; j_gene: TRBJ2-7; abundance: -; v_gene: TRBV12-3/TRBV12-4; CDR3nt: TGTGCCAGCAGTCTAACTAGCGGGGGGACCTACGAGCAGTACTTC; CDR3aa: CASSLTSGGTYEQYF
d_gene: -; j_gene: TRBJ1-1; abundance: -; v_gene: TRBV12-3/TRBV12-4; CDR3nt: TGTGCCAGCACCTCTACATTAATCACTGAAGCTTTCTTT; CDR3aa: CASTSTLITEAFF
d_gene: -; j_gene: TRBJ2-1; abundance: few; v_gene: TRBV4-2; CDR3nt: TGTGCCAGCAGCCGCCAATCGGCTGAGCAGTTCTTC; CDR3aa: CASSRQSAEQFF
d_gene: TRBD1; j_gene: TRBJ1-3; abundance: few; v_gene: TRBV6-1; CDR3nt: TGTGCCAGCCGACCCATGACAGGGGGCTCTGGAAACACCATATATTTT; CDR3aa: CASRPMTGGSGNTIYF
d_gene: -; j_gene: TRBJ2-3; abundance: few; v_gene: TRBV20-1; CDR3nt: TGCAGTAACGGGTGGAGAGATACGCAGTATTTT; CDR3aa: CSNGWRDTQYF
d_gene: -; j_gene: TRBJ2-7; abundance: many; v_gene: TRBV12-3/TRBV12-4; CDR3nt: TGTGCCAGCAGTTTGGATCTCGAGCAGTACTTC; CDR3aa: CASSLDLEQYF
d_gene: -; j_gene: TRBJ1-1; abundance: many; v_gene: TRBV5-1; CDR3nt: TGCGCCAGCAGTGAGGGTGAGAACACTGAAGCTTTCTTT; CDR3aa: CASSEGENTEAFF
d_gene: TRBD1; j_gene: TRBJ1-5; abundance: -; v_gene: TRBV28; CDR3nt: TGTGCCAGCAGATATACAGGGGGGCGTCAGCCCCAGCATTTT; CDR3aa: CASRYTGGRQPQHF
d_gene: -; j_gene: TRBJ2-3; abundance: -; v_gene: TRBV12-3/TRBV12-4; CDR3nt: TGTGCCAGCAGTTTATCAGGGATAGGCACAGATACGCAGTATTTT; CDR3aa: CASSLSGIGTDTQYF
d_gene: TRBD2; j_gene: TRBJ2-3; abundance: many; v_gene: TRBV29-1; CDR3nt: TGCAGCGTCGCCGGGACTAGCGGTAGCACAGATACGCAGTATTTT; CDR3aa: CSVAGTSGSTDTQYF
d_gene: -; j_gene: TRBJ2-6; abundance: -; v_gene: TRBV7-2; CDR3nt: TGTGCCAGCAGCTTTGGTGGTGGGGCCAACGTCCTGACTTTC; CDR3aa: CASSFGGGANVLTF
d_gene: -; j_gene: TRBJ2-1; abundance: -; v_gene: TRBV7-9; CDR3nt: TGTGCCAGCAGCCAGGATGGAGCGGAGTTCTACAATGAGCAGTTCTTC; CDR3aa: CASSQDGAEFYNEQFF
d_gene: -; j_gene: TRBJ2-2; abundance: -; v_gene: TRBV4-2; CDR3nt: TGTGCCAGCAGCCACCCGGAGGGGGGCCGGGCCGCGAACACCGGGGAGCTGTTTTTT; CDR3aa: CASSHPEGGRAANTGELFF
d_gene: -; j_gene: TRBJ1-1; abundance: -; v_gene: TRBV20-1; CDR3nt: TGCAGTGCTAGAGATCTTTACAGGCCTGAAGCTTTCTTT; CDR3aa: CSARDLYRPEAFF
d_gene: TRBD2; j_gene: TRBJ2-2; abundance: -; v_gene: TRBV20-1; CDR3nt: TGCAGTGCTAGAGGGGGGAGTGCGACTAGCAAGGCCGGGGAGCTGTTTTTT; CDR3aa: CSARGGSATSKAGELFF
d_gene: -; j_gene: TRBJ2-2; abundance: -; v_gene: TRBV12-3/TRBV12-4; CDR3nt: TGTGCCAGCAGTTTACTGGGTGGGGGAACCGGGGAGCTGTTTTTT; CDR3aa: CASSLLGGGTGELFF
d_gene: -; j_gene: TRBJ2-2; abundance: few; v_gene: TRBV29-1; CDR3nt: TGCAGCGTCCACGGGGCAACCGGGGAGCTGTTTTTT; CDR3aa: CSVHGATGELFF
d_gene: TRBD1; j_gene: TRBJ2-7; abundance: -; v_gene: TRBV6-1; CDR3nt: TGTGCCAGCAGTCTTCCGGGACAGGGGTTCTACGAGCAGTACTTC; CDR3aa: CASSLPGQGFYEQYF
d_gene: -; j_gene: TRBJ2-3; abundance: many; v_gene: TRBV5-1; CDR3nt: TGCGCCAGCAGCCCGGACACCCTCACAGATACGCAGTATTTT; CDR3aa: CASSPDTLTDTQYF
d_gene: -; j_gene: TRBJ2-1; abundance: -; v_gene: TRBV5-1; CDR3nt: TGCGCCAGCAGCGTACTACAGGGTGGATCCTACAATGAGCAGTTCTTC; CDR3aa: CASSVLQGGSYNEQFF
d_gene: -; j_gene: TRBJ1-4; abundance: -; v_gene: TRBV3-1; CDR3nt: TGTGCCAGCAGCCAAGTCTGGCCAACTAATGAAAAACTGTTTTTT; CDR3aa: CASSQVWPTNEKLFF
d_gene: -; j_gene: TRBJ2-3; abundance: many; v_gene: TRBV12-3/TRBV12-4; CDR3nt: TGTGCCAGCAACCAGGGGAGGAGCACAGATACGCAGTATTTT; CDR3aa: CASNQGRSTDTQYF
d_gene: -; j_gene: TRBJ2-7; abundance: few; v_gene: TRBV6-2/TRBV6-3; CDR3nt: TGTGCCAGCAGTAAACAGGGATTCGAATTCTACGAGCAGTACTTC; CDR3aa: CASSKQGFEFYEQYF
d_gene: -; j_gene: TRBJ2-1; abundance: -; v_gene: TRBV5-1; CDR3nt: TGCGCCAGCAGCTCGGACTGGGGAGCGGTGTACAATGAGCAGTTCTTC; CDR3aa: CASSSDWGAVYNEQFF
d_gene: -; j_gene: TRBJ2-1; abundance: -; v_gene: TRBV29-1; CDR3nt: TGCAGCGTTGAAGGACCCTTGCGATACAATGAGCAGTTCTTC; CDR3aa: CSVEGPLRYNEQFF
d_gene: TRBD1; j_gene: TRBJ2-5; abundance: -; v_gene: TRBV7-7; CDR3nt: TGTGCCAGCAGCCAGACAGGGGTCGGGGAGACCCAGTACTTC; CDR3aa: CASSQTGVGETQYF
d_gene: -; j_gene: TRBJ2-3; abundance: few; v_gene: TRBV20-1; CDR3nt: TGCAGTGCCACCCAACCGAGGGGTGGGACAGATACGCAGTATTTT; CDR3aa: CSATQPRGGTDTQYF
d_gene: -; j_gene: TRBJ2-7; abundance: once; v_gene: TRBV6-5; CDR3nt: TGTGCCAGCAGTTACAGCGCGGGGTATGTCCTAGGGAGCCTCCACGAGCAGTACTTC; CDR3aa: CASSYSAGYVLGSLHEQYF
d_gene: -; j_gene: TRBJ1-6; abundance: -; v_gene: TRBV4-2; CDR3nt: TGTGCCAGCAGCCTGGGACAATTCGAACCCCTCCACTTT; CDR3aa: CASSLGQFEPLHF
d_gene: -; j_gene: TRBJ2-5; abundance: few; v_gene: TRBV25-1; CDR3nt: TGTGCCAGCAGTGAATTTGGACCGGCAGGGGCCCAGTACTTC; CDR3aa: CASSEFGPAGAQYF
d_gene: TRBD1; j_gene: TRBJ2-2; abundance: few; v_gene: TRBV5-4; CDR3nt: TGTGCCAGCAGCCTGGGACAGGGGATCAACACCGGGGAGCTGTTTTTT; CDR3aa: CASSLGQGINTGELFF
d_gene: TRBD1; j_gene: TRBJ2-1; abundance: once; v_gene: TRBV20-1; CDR3nt: TGCAGTGCCTTCGACAGGGGATCCAATGAGCAGTTCTTC; CDR3aa: CSAFDRGSNEQFF
d_gene: TRBD2; j_gene: TRBJ2-1; abundance: -; v_gene: TRBV11-1; CDR3nt: TGTGCCAGCAGCTTAGTTGCGGTACCAGCGGGAGGGCACAATGAGCAGTTCTTC; CDR3aa: CASSLVAVPAGGHNEQFF
d_gene: -; j_gene: TRBJ2-1; abundance: -; v_gene: TRBV3-1; CDR3nt: TGTGCCAGCAGCCACGGAGGGCCCCACAATGAGCAGTTCTTC; CDR3aa: CASSHGGPHNEQFF
d_gene: -; j_gene: TRBJ2-7; abundance: -; v_gene: TRBV6-5; CDR3nt: TGTGCCAGCAGTTTCCCCATGTCGGGACGGGATGAGCAGTACTTC; CDR3aa: CASSFPMSGRDEQYF
d_gene: -; j_gene: TRBJ2-5; abundance: few; v_gene: TRBV25-1; CDR3nt: TGTGCCAGCAGTGATTTGCTAAGGGGGGAGACCCAGTACTTC; CDR3aa: CASSDLLRGETQYF
d_gene: TRBD2; j_gene: TRBJ2-5; abundance: few; v_gene: TRBV4-2; CDR3nt: TGTGCCAGCAGCCAAGATTTAACTAGCGTGGAGACCCAGTACTTC; CDR3aa: CASSQDLTSVETQYF